The sequence of this TCR beta chain was determined in a study of shared clonotypes between healthy human individuals. Investigators divided CD4+ cells into CD45RA+ naive and CD45RA-negative memory subsets. Study outcomes and limitations: Among the subsets, naive ones generally showed larger estimated richness than memory ones. Investigators collected only blood, and repertoires in tissues likely differ.

Trimming stripped 7 bases from V and 3 bases from J, with 9 bases between. CDR3 length: 12 amino acids. CDR1 is LNHDA, CDR2 SQIVND, per germline (reference sequence). Comments on this clone: The target antigen is unknown.

Authors' methods: ImmunoSEQ yielded junction-only sequences lacking quality scores, so filtering differed. Clones were read by immunoSEQ multiplex PCR, and TCRdb kept only the in-frame ones, dropping some. Clone size and V and J calls were adopted from that table, with D and trimming inferred from the DNA. Of a few million clones in the sample, approximately 94% were seen once. The rearrangement links TRBV19 to TRBJ1-1, with D hard to call. The source of this sequence is a man younger than 35 in good health. Sequenced input: naive CD4+ T cells sorted from blood. Subset defined: CD45RA+ positively selected. The CDR3 DNA sequence: TGTGCCAGTAAAGCGTCTCACACTGAAGCTTTCTTT. This gives the protein CASKASHTEAFF.